What follows are 23 T cell receptor beta chains derived from one specimen sequenced in a study of human T cells and chemical hapten exposure (dated by TCRdb to 2020 to 2023). Per the publication, the time point label means: patch test 3, about 24 weeks after DPC sensitization. In light of the paper, this sample's treatment or condition label describes: therapeutic diphenylcyclopropenone sensitization with weekly scalp DPC. The method was RACE. The sequencer listed for this sample is NextSeq 500. TCRdb cleaned the public reads at Q25 with fastp, built clones with MiXCR and kept in-frame beta chains. Entries that share a CDR3 protein sequence are merged under the most common genes and DNA. Here the sample has some 170,000 distinct CDR3 sequences; roughly 25% occur a single time. Around 2.3% of the sample rests with the top ten. Here the sequenced sample was whole blood, taken in connection with sensitization to the hapten diphenylcyclopropenone (DPC). These receptor sequences come from a woman aged 18 to 35 with alopecia areata. Some clones in this sample may be carry-over from other donors' samples.

This clonotype was observed at least ten times. This sequence joins TRBV6-4 and TRBJ2-1; D ambiguous. V was trimmed by 4 bases and J by 8 bases, leaving 15 bases between them. Germline V gene sequence: CDR1 MRHNA, CDR2 SNTAGT. This CDR3 comprises 14 residues. In DNA form, the CDR3 reads TGTGCCAGCAGTGTGGGCTCCCTATCAGATGAGCAGTTCTTC. Its translation: CASSVGSLSDEQFF.

This clonotype has just a few counts. V usage is TRBV2 and J usage is TRBJ1-2; D uncertain. Germline CDR1 reads SNHLY; CDR2 reads FYNNEI. The CDR3 covers 17 residues. The germline V and J ends were trimmed by 2 bases and 0 bases, with 16 bases remaining between them. Written as DNA, the CDR3 is TGTGCCAGCAGTGAAAGTAACGCTCCCCTAGCTAACTATGGCTACACCTTC. This sequence encodes CASSESNAPLANYGYTF.

This clonotype has a handful of counts. The genes are TRBV6-5 and TRBJ2-1; D is undetermined. Trimming removed 6 bases from V and 0 bases from J, with 15 bases in between. Germline assignment: CDR1 MNHEY and CDR2 SVGAGI. The CDR3 is 16 residues long. CDR3 sequence reads: CASSPLRKSSYNEQFF. The CDR3 DNA follows: TGTGCCAGCAGCCCCTTGCGGAAGAGCTCCTACAATGAGCAGTTCTTC.

This clonotype appeared a few times. The chain recombines TRBV5-6 with TRBJ2-1, with D possibly being TRBD2 (5 bases). The germline V and J ends were trimmed by 4 bases and 3 bases, with 14 bases remaining between them. This CDR3 has 15 residues. Germline V gives CDR1 SGHDT, CDR2 YYEEEE. In nucleotides, the CDR3 is TGTGCCAGCAGCGGCGGAGGCTATAACTACAATGAGCAGTTCTTC. Its translation: CASSGGGYNYNEQFF.

CDR3 residues: CASSSGLENTGELFF. In DNA form, the CDR3 reads TGCGCCAGCAGCTCGGGACTAGAGAACACCGGGGAGCTGTTTTTT. This chain joins TRBV5-1 and TRBJ2-2, with 8 bases aligning to TRBD2. V lost 3 bases to trimming and J lost 1 base; unmatched junction nucleotides: 2. The CDR3 is 15 residues long. From germline, CDR1 is SGHRS and CDR2 YFSETQ.

V usage is TRBV12-3 or TRBV12-4 and J usage is TRBJ2-7; 7 positions match TRBD1. Unmatched junction bases numbered 3, after V lost 4 bases and J lost 0 bases. The CDR3 sequence is 14 residues long. CDR3 region: CASSSGQISYEQYF. Here the CDR3 DNA reads TGTGCCAGCAGTTCGGGACAGATCTCCTACGAGCAGTACTTC.

DNA for the CDR3: TGTGCCAGCAGTTGGACTTACTCCTACGAGCAGTACTTC. It translates to CASSWTYSYEQYF. The rearrangement uses TRBV6-2 or TRBV6-3 and TRBJ2-7; tentatively, D is TRBD2 (5 bases). Trimming cost V 4 bases and J 0 bases, with 7 bases left between them. In germline, CDR1 is MNHEY, CDR2 SVGEGT. The CDR3 is made up of 13 amino acids.

In this sample, this clonotype turned up a few times. The J gene is TRBJ2-7, the V gene TRBV20-1; a possible D gene is TRBD2 (5 bases). The V gene's germline CDR1 is DFQATT and CDR2 SNEGSKA (reference sequence). The CDR3 is 15 residues long. Trimming stripped 6 bases from V and 0 bases from J, with 18 bases between. The CDR3 sequence: CSATETSGSSYEQYF. The DNA of the CDR3 is TGCAGTGCCACCGAGACGAGCGGTAGCTCCTACGAGCAGTACTTC.

The genes are TRBV20-1 and TRBJ2-3; 9 bases map to TRBD2. There are 18 residues in the CDR3. CDR1 is DFQATT and CDR2 is SNEGSKA in the germline V gene (reference sequence). Germline trimming cut 0 bases from V and 5 bases from J; bases unmatched to any gene: 15. Written as DNA, the CDR3 is TGCAGTGCTAGAGATCCCGGGAATAGCGGGAGTTACGGAGATACGCAGTATTTT. Translated, it gives CSARDPGNSGSYGDTQYF.

This clonotype was picked up a small number of times. The chain joins TRBV3-1 to TRBJ1-1, with TRBD1 matching 7 bases. With V trimmed by 4 bases and J by 4 bases, 3 bases remained unmatched. The CDR3 has 13 amino acids. Germline CDR1 is LGHDT and CDR2 is YNNKEL (reference sequence). DNA of the CDR3: TGTGCCAGCAGCCGCTCAGGGGGCACTGAAGCTTTCTTT. Its translation: CASSRSGGTEAFF.

This clonotype was detected only a few times. The chain combines TRBV4-3 with TRBJ1-5; D not certain. Germline V gene lookup returns CDR1 LGHNA and CDR2 YSLEER. The V gene lost 2 bases and the J gene lost 9 bases, with 11 bases spanning the gap. The CDR3 has 13 residues. The CDR3 DNA is TGCGCCAGCAGCCAAACCACGTCCCGGCCCCAGCATTTT. This gives the protein CASSQTTSRPQHF.

This chain's CDR3 is CASRMSGVGELFF. CDR3 nucleotides: TGTGCCAGCAGGATGAGTGGGGTCGGGGAGCTGTTTTTT. The gene calls are TRBV12-3 or TRBV12-4 and TRBJ2-2; D gene unclear. Between the trimmed V and J ends, which lost 6 bases and 7 bases, there was a span of 12 bases. The CDR3 extends over 13 amino acids.

This clonotype has a single count. V and J are TRBV6-5 and TRBJ1-4, with TRBD1 as a possible D gene (5 bases). CDR1 is MNHEY, CDR2 SVGAGI, per germline. The CDR3 is made up of 14 amino acids. Trimming shortened V by 5 bases and J by 4 bases, and 11 bases separated the two germline ends. The CDR3 sequence: CASSSDSFNEKLFF. The CDR3 DNA reads TGTGCCAGCAGTAGCGACAGTTTTAATGAAAAACTGTTTTTT.

The J gene is TRBJ1-1, the V gene TRBV5-6, with 7 nucleotides matching TRBD1. The germline V gene encodes CDR1 SGHDT and CDR2 YYEEEE. V was clipped by 5 bases and J by 3 bases; unmatched bases: 7. This CDR3 comprises 14 residues. The DNA of the CDR3 is TGTGCCAGCAGTTACACCACAGGGGACACTGAAGCTTTCTTT. Translated: CASSYTTGDTEAFF. The variable domain in full, with the rest retrieved from reference TRBV5-6 and TRBJ1-1, is DAGVTQSPTHLIKTRGQQVTLRCSPKSGHDTVSWYQQALGQGPQFIFQYYEEEERQRGNFPDRFSGHQFPNYSSELNVNALLLGDSALYLCASSYTTGDTEAFFGQGTRLTVV.

This sequence joins TRBV6-2 or TRBV6-3 and TRBJ2-7, with 12 bases identical to TRBD1. Germline loops: CDR1 MNHEY, CDR2 SVGEGT. The CDR3 totals 14 residues. The V and J ends lost 6 bases and 5 bases, in that order; junction bases with no gene match: 5. DNA of the CDR3: TGTGCCAGCAGGCCCGGGACAGGGGGCCACGAGCAGTACTTC. This gives the protein CASRPGTGGHEQYF.

Ten or more counts support this clonotype. The rearrangement links TRBV20-1 to TRBJ2-1; a weak D match, TRBD2 (5 bases). Germline lookup yields CDR1 DFQATT and CDR2 SNEGSKA (reference sequence). V lost 0 bases and J 7 bases, leaving 16 bases between the germline ends. This CDR3 region has 15 residues. CDR3 DNA: TGCAGTGCTAGAGATCTCTGGGTAGCGATGAATGAGCAGTTCTTC. Amino acid sequence: CSARDLWVAMNEQFF.

Only a few counts were recorded for this clonotype. The chain recombines TRBV15 with TRBJ2-7, with TRBD2 identical over 10 bases. Germline V CDR1 and CDR2: LNHNV, YYDKDF (reference sequence). V lost 4 bases and J lost 5; bases outside the gene matches: 5. CDR3 length equals 14 residues. The CDR3 nucleotides are TGTGCCACCAGCACTAGCGGGAGAAGACACGAGCAGTACTTC. Protein product: CATSTSGRRHEQYF.

This chain joins TRBV5-1 and TRBJ2-7; D gene unclear. The germline V and J ends were trimmed by 5 bases and 0 bases, with 12 bases remaining between them. This CDR3 has 14 residues. The germline V gene has CDR1 SGHRS and CDR2 YFSETQ. CDR3 residues: CASSPHASSYEQYF. The CDR3 DNA follows: TGCGCCAGCAGTCCCCACGCGAGCTCCTACGAGCAGTACTTC.

The chain has TRBV9 and TRBJ1-5, with D hard to call. V was clipped by 5 bases and J by 2 bases, with 8 bases between them. CDR3 size: 13 residues. Germline V gene lookup returns CDR1 SGDLS and CDR2 YYNGEE. CDR3 protein: CASSPEGNQPQHF. The DNA for the CDR3 is TGTGCCAGCAGTCCGGAAGGCAATCAGCCCCAGCATTTT.

V and J are TRBV7-2 and TRBJ2-2; D is unresolved. V lost 7 bases and J lost 2, with 17 bases in between. CDR3 length: 16 residues. CDR1 is SGHTA and CDR2 is FQGNSA in the germline V gene. The CDR3 DNA reads as TGTGCCAGCACCACCGGTAGACTGACCAACACCGGGGAGCTGTTTTTT. It encodes CASTTGRLTNTGELFF.

J is TRBJ2-2 and V is TRBV20-1, with 7 bases identical to TRBD1. V lost 1 base, J lost 8 bases, and 4 bases stayed unmatched. Germline-derived CDR1 and CDR2 are DFQATT and SNEGSKA (reference sequence). The CDR3 runs to 13 residues. The CDR3 reads CSARADRVGELFF. In DNA form, the CDR3 reads TGCAGTGCTAGAGCCGACAGGGTAGGGGAGCTGTTTTTT.

The chain carries TRBV19 and TRBJ1-5; tentative D call: TRBD1 (5 bases). Germline CDR1 and CDR2: LNHDA and SQIVND (reference sequence). CDR3 length: 14 residues. V was cut by 5 bases and J by 4 bases, with 12 bases left in between. This CDR3 reads CASSLRDSNQPQHF. The CDR3 nucleotides are TGTGCCAGTAGTCTCAGGGACTCAAATCAGCCCCAGCATTTT.

This clonotype was seen more than once but under ten times. The chain links TRBV28 to TRBJ1-2; 9 bases align to TRBD1. CDR1 and CDR2 (germline): MDHEN, SYDVKM. The junction had 7 bases not matched to a gene; V was cut back by 5 bases and J by 6 bases. This CDR3 comprises 14 residues. CDR3 residues: CASSTQQGANGYTF. DNA for the CDR3: TGTGCCAGCAGTACACAACAGGGGGCGAATGGCTACACCTTC.